The T cell receptor beta chain described here comes from a study of early T cells in non-severe SARS-CoV-2 infection. One entry per CDR3 protein results from TCRdb running MiXCR on the 5' RACE reads. The table records roughly 28,000 distinct CDR3 sequences, around 5.9% of them present only once. Germline V lookup: CDR1 MDHEN, CDR2 SYDVKM. This CDR3 is built from 14 residues. Trimming left V 2 bases short and J 4 bases short, with 11 bases between. This clonotype is medium-sized (0.01 to 0.1%) by share. Sequencing was carried out using whole blood. V and J are TRBV28 and TRBJ1-1; unclear D gene. The sequence derives from an adult who was a healthcare worker with PCR-confirmed SARS-CoV-2 infection or an uninfected control (not recorded which). The CDR3 DNA follows: TGTGCCAGCAGTTTACCCAGTCATGGCACTGAAGCTTTCTTT. Translating it yields CASSLPSHGTEAFF.